This passage covers 9 T cell receptor beta chains from one sample sequenced in a study of neurological immune-mediated disorders. TCRdb passed the 5' RACE reads through MiXCR, listing each CDR3 protein once. The sample shows approximately 28,000 distinct CDR3 sequences, roughly 16% of them seen only once. The sample's time point: technical triplicate 3. Sequencing used CD4+ T cells from blood. The origin of the receptors is a female donor with HTLV-1-associated myelopathy (HAM/TSP).

This clonotype occurred many times. The chain uses TRBV10-3 and TRBJ2-1, with unresolved D. Deletions cut 1 base from V and 0 bases from J, with 13 bases between. CDR3 length equals 17 residues. Germline CDR1 and CDR2: ENHRY and SYGVKD. CDR3 nucleotides: TGTGCCATCAGTGAGTTCCAGGTGGGTAGCTCCTACAATGAGCAGTTCTTC. It encodes CAISEFQVGSSYNEQFF.

There are many counts of this clonotype. The rearrangement joins TRBV4-1 to TRBJ2-5; tentative D call: TRBD1 (6 bases). The V gene's germline CDR1 is MGHRA and CDR2 YSYEKL. V shed 4 bases and J shed 4 bases, with 19 bases lying between them. CDR3 size: 16 residues. CDR3 nucleotides: TGCGCCAGCAGCCCCTTGGGGGCTTCGGTGGGAGAGACCCAGTACTTC. The encoded protein is CASSPLGASVGETQYF.

This clonotype was counted once. V usage is TRBV9 and J usage is TRBJ1-1; a possible D gene is TRBD1 (6 bases). The germline V gene has CDR1 SGDLS and CDR2 YYNGEE. Trimming took off 0 bases at V and 1 base at J, with 16 bases between the two ends. The CDR3 loop spans 17 amino acids. CDR3 DNA: TGTGCCAGCAGCGTAGCTCCGGGGGGCTTGTCGAACACTGAAGCTTTCTTT. Amino acid sequence: CASSVAPGGLSNTEAFF. Supplemented by reference TRBV9 and TRBJ1-1, the full variable domain reads DSGVTQTPKHLITATGQRVTLRCSPRSGDLSVYWYQQSLDQGLQFLIQYYNGEERAKGNILERFSAQQFPDLHSELNLSSLELGDSALYFCASSVAPGGLSNTEAFFGQGTRLTVV.

This clonotype was recorded many times. CDR3 nucleotide sequence: TGTGCCAGCAATTCCGGGGTATCAACAGATACGCAGTATTTT. Its translation: CASNSGVSTDTQYF. The gene calls are TRBV2 and TRBJ2-3; perhaps TRBD2 as D (5 bases). Trimming stripped 7 bases from V and 3 bases from J, with 14 bases between. Germline lookup yields CDR1 SNHLY and CDR2 FYNNEI. The CDR3 is made up of 14 amino acids.

This clonotype was counted at least ten times. The chain has TRBV20-1 and TRBJ2-7; 8 bases agree with TRBD2. Germline CDR1 and CDR2: DFQATT and SNEGSKA (reference sequence). This CDR3 spans 11 amino acids. V lost 3 bases and J lost 5; bases outside the gene matches: 0. The CDR3 is CSASGGDEQYF. The DNA for the CDR3 is TGCAGTGCTAGCGGGGGGGACGAGCAGTACTTC.

This clonotype was detected ten times or more. The chain has TRBV5-5 and TRBJ2-1, with 8 bases fitting TRBD1. The CDR3 has 17 amino acids. Trimming at V came to 3 bases and at J to 0 bases, leaving 8 bases not matched to a gene. The germline V gene has CDR1 SGHKS and CDR2 YYEKEE (reference sequence). The CDR3 reads CASSSGVGQGSYNEQFF. CDR3 DNA: TGTGCCAGCAGCTCGGGGGTAGGACAGGGCTCCTACAATGAGCAGTTCTTC.

Many counts were recorded for this clonotype. The CDR3 spells CSVELAYNEQFF. The CDR3 DNA reads TGCAGTGTCGAGCTAGCGTACAATGAGCAGTTCTTC. The V gene is TRBV20-1, the J gene TRBJ2-1, with D perhaps TRBD2 (6 bases). With 7 bases removed from V and 4 bases from J, the gap between germline ends came to 11 bases. The CDR3 runs 12 residues. The V gene's germline CDR1 is DFQATT and CDR2 SNEGSKA (reference sequence).

For this clonotype: A junction boundary mismatches the germline segment, possibly from a read error. The chain couples TRBV7-3 to TRBJ2-7; 7 nucleotides match TRBD2. Looked up from germline, CDR1 is SGHTA and CDR2 is FQGTGA. This CDR3 contains 14 residues. The CDR3 DNA follows: TGTGCCTGCAGCGCCGGGGGGTCGAGAGGGGAGCAGTACTTC. Protein sequence: CACSAGGSRGEQYF.

The chain uses TRBV29-1 and TRBJ2-5; maybe TRBD2 (6 bases). Germline values: CDR1 SQVTM, CDR2 ANQGSEA. The CDR3 totals 12 residues. Trimming removed 6 bases at V and 4 bases at J, with 12 bases between. CDR3 coding DNA: TGCAGCGTGGGGACTCCCCGAGAGACCCAGTACTTC. This sequence encodes CSVGTPRETQYF. Based on the CDR3 plus reference TRBV29-1 and TRBJ2-5, the full variable domain is SAVISQKPSRDICQRGTSLTIQCQVDSQVTMMFWYRQQPGQSLTLIATANQGSEATYESGFVIDKFPISRPNLTFSTLTVSNMSPEDSSIYLCSVGTPRETQYFGPGTRLLVL.